The 26 T cell receptor beta chains below all came from one sample that was sequenced in a study of patients and donors after allogeneic stem cell transplantation. TCRdb re-called the RT-PCR reads with MiXCR, one entry per CDR3 protein. The table has 410,000 or so distinct CDR3 sequences, approximately 16% seen once. The sequencing input was blood, either unsorted or a sorted T cell fraction (not recorded which). These receptors were obtained from a human donor who was either an allogeneic HSCT recipient or a stem cell or donor lymphocyte infusion donor (not recorded which). It is not recorded whose cells these are; they may come from a transplant donor.

CDR3 residues: CASSRTSGSIIHNEQFF. The DNA of the CDR3 is TGTGCCAGCAGCCGGACTAGCGGGTCCATCATACACAATGAGCAGTTCTTC. This chain uses TRBV6-2 or TRBV6-3 with TRBJ2-1; the match to TRBD2 covers 11 bases. Germline CDR1 reads MNHEY; CDR2 reads SVGEGT. The CDR3 extends over 17 amino acids. With 6 bases clipped from V and 5 bases from J, the junction kept 12 bases outside the gene matches.

As regards this clonotype: Its ends do not fully match the called genes, so a read error is possible. The gene calls are TRBV7-7 and TRBJ1-4; no clear D gene. The CDR3 length is 15 residues. Looked up from germline, CDR1 is SSHAT and CDR2 is FNYEAQ (reference sequence). This chain's CDR3 is CASSLCWGVWEKLFF. The DNA for the CDR3 is TGTGCTAGCAGCTTATGTTGGGGAGTTTGGGAAAAACTGTTTTTT.

CDR3 protein: CASSKGSREGANEQYF. In DNA form, the CDR3 reads TGTGCCAGCAGCAAAGGGTCGCGGGAGGGGGCCAACGAGCAGTACTTC. The rearrangement links TRBV21-1 to TRBJ2-7; TRBD2, the D gene given by the table, was not confirmed from the DNA. TRBV21-1 is deemed a pseudogene. The CDR3 contains 16 residues.

The rearrangement joins TRBV20-1 to TRBJ2-1; 10 bases map to TRBD2. V lost 3 bases, J lost 3 bases, and 5 bases stayed unmatched. The V gene's germline CDR1 is DFQATT and CDR2 SNEGSKA (reference sequence). This CDR3 comprises 15 residues. CDR3 in amino acids: CSASALAGVYNEQFF. The CDR3 DNA reads as TGCAGTGCTAGCGCTCTAGCGGGAGTCTACAATGAGCAGTTCTTC.

This clonotype was recorded at least ten times. This chain joins TRBV12-3 or TRBV12-4 and TRBJ2-3; 11 bases align to TRBD2. V shed 3 bases and J 7 bases; nucleotides not matched to a gene: 9. There are 16 residues in the CDR3. The CDR3 DNA is TGTGCCAGCAGTTTTCCCTTTAGCGGGAGGGGAAATACGCAGTATTTT. This gives the protein CASSFPFSGRGNTQYF.

The genes are TRBV5-1 and TRBJ2-7; 7 nucleotides match TRBD1. CDR3 length: 14 amino acids. CDR1 SGHRS and CDR2 YFSETQ come from the germline V gene. J lost 6 bases, V lost 2 bases, and 8 bases had no gene match. CDR3 nucleotides: TGCGCCAGCAGCTTAAGACAGGGCGTCGGCGAGCAGTACTTC. It codes for CASSLRQGVGEQYF.

The chain is built from TRBV15 and TRBJ2-1, with D tentatively TRBD1 or TRBD2 (5 bases each). Trimming stripped 1 base from V and 2 bases from J, with 12 bases between. CDR3 length equals 16 residues. Germline CDR1 and CDR2: LNHNV and YYDKDF (reference sequence). CDR3 sequence: CATSRGVGTPYNEQFF. The CDR3 DNA sequence: TGTGCCACCAGCAGAGGGGTGGGGACCCCCTACAATGAGCAGTTCTTC.

This clonotype has ten or more counts. The CDR3 loop reads CASSPEYGSSTDTQYF. CDR3 nucleotide sequence: TGTGCCAGCAGCCCTGAGTACGGTTCTAGCACAGATACGCAGTATTTT. The chain employs TRBV12-3 or TRBV12-4 and TRBJ2-3; no reliable D call. The ends were cut back, 6 bases at V and 0 bases at J, with 16 bases in the middle. The CDR3 spans 16 residues.

In its sample, this clonotype was seen a few times. The V gene is TRBV5-1, the J gene TRBJ2-1; weak D call: TRBD2 (5 bases). Between the trimmed V and J ends, which lost 1 base and 3 bases, there was a span of 14 bases. Germline CDR1 and CDR2: SGHRS and YFSETQ. The CDR3 totals 16 residues. The CDR3 coding sequence is TGCGCCAGCAGCTTGATTCGGCCGGGGAGCTACAATGAGCAGTTCTTC. Amino acid sequence: CASSLIRPGSYNEQFF.

The V call is TRBV11-1, the J call TRBJ2-7; D is unclear. The CDR3 loop spans 12 amino acids. CDR1 is SGHAT, CDR2 FQDESV, per germline (reference sequence). V lost 6 bases, J lost 5 bases, and 11 bases lay in between. CDR3 in DNA: TGTGCCAGCAGTTGGGGTGGGGACGAGCAGTACTTC. Protein product: CASSWGGDEQYF. The variable domain in full, with the rest retrieved from reference TRBV11-1 and TRBJ2-7, is EAEVAQSPRYKITEKSQAVAFWCDPISGHATLYWYRQILGQGPELLVQFQDESVVDDSQLPKDRFSAERLKGVDSTLKIQPAELGDSAMYLCASSWGGDEQYFGPGTRLTVT.

This clonotype was seen a few times. V gene TRBV25-1 combines with J gene TRBJ2-1, with TRBD1 as a possible D gene (6 bases). The CDR3 is 15 amino acids. Germline V lookup: CDR1 MGHDK, CDR2 SYGVNS. The germline V and J ends were trimmed by 3 bases and 6 bases, with 15 bases remaining between them. CDR3 loop: CASSDFFRGGNEQFF. CDR3 nucleotide sequence: TGTGCCAGCAGTGACTTTTTCAGGGGCGGCAATGAGCAGTTCTTC.

The V gene is TRBV6-2 or TRBV6-3, the J gene TRBJ1-2; 9 nucleotides match TRBD1. The V gene's germline CDR1 is MNHEY and CDR2 SVGEGT. The CDR3 loop spans 16 amino acids. V trimming: 8 bases; J trimming: 7 bases; junction bases outside the gene matches: 17. CDR3 residues: CASLSFSGTGRFGYTF. The CDR3 nucleotides read TGTGCCAGCCTCTCCTTCTCCGGGACAGGGCGATTTGGCTACACCTTC.

The count of this clonotype is one. The V and J genes are TRBV20-1 and TRBJ2-1, with D possibly matching TRBD2 (5 bases). The CDR3 runs 13 residues. CDR1 is DFQATT, CDR2 SNEGSKA, per germline (reference sequence). The V gene lost 5 bases and the J gene lost 9 bases, with 17 bases spanning the gap. The DNA of the CDR3 is TGCAGTGCTCCCCCCCCGCGGGTCTTTGAGCAGTTCTTC. This translates into CSAPPPRVFEQFF.

V usage is TRBV3-1 and J usage is TRBJ1-1; a weak D match, TRBD1 (5 bases). The CDR3 is 16 residues long. The V gene lost 5 bases and the J gene lost 0 bases, with 16 bases spanning the gap. Germline lookup yields CDR1 LGHDT and CDR2 YNNKEL (reference sequence). The chain's CDR3 is CASSARDPRVNTEAFF. The CDR3 bases are TGTGCCAGCAGCGCACGGGACCCGAGGGTGAACACTGAAGCTTTCTTT.

This chain links TRBV15 with TRBJ1-1; D is ambiguous. Germline CDR1 and CDR2: LNHNV and YYDKDF (reference sequence). Trimming pared 3 bases from V and 7 bases from J, leaving 15 bases between. The CDR3 has 14 amino acids. The CDR3 region has the DNA TGTGCCACCAGCAGTAAGTTTGGACGGAATGAAGCTTTCTTT. It encodes CATSSKFGRNEAFF. The full variable domain, in which reference TRBV15 and TRBJ1-1 provide the parts outside the CDR3, is DAMVIQNPRYQVTQFGKPVTLSCSQTLNHNVMYWYQQKSSQAPKLLFHYYDKDFNNEADTPDNFQSRRPNTSFCFLDIRSPGLGDTAMYLCATSSKFGRNEAFFGQGTRLTVV.

This chain links TRBV28 with TRBJ2-5; D may be TRBD2 (6 bases). CDR1 MDHEN and CDR2 SYDVKM come from the germline V gene. The CDR3 is 15 residues long. The V and J ends lost 7 bases and 3 bases respectively, with 18 bases between them. The CDR3 loop reads CASTSPGTPKETQYF. The CDR3 coding sequence is TGTGCCAGCACCTCACCCGGGACTCCTAAAGAGACCCAGTACTTC.

This clonotype came up many times. This sequence joins TRBV29-1 and TRBJ2-7, with 9 bases matching TRBD2. J was trimmed by 0 bases and V by 6 bases; bases with no gene match: 6. The CDR3 sequence is 14 residues long. The germline V gene has CDR1 SQVTM and CDR2 ANQGSEA. CDR3 amino acids: CSVLSGGSSYEQYF. In DNA, the CDR3 is TGCAGCGTCCTTAGCGGGGGAAGCTCCTACGAGCAGTACTTC.

This clonotype was observed a few times. This sequence joins TRBV6-5 and TRBJ1-4; D is undetermined. CDR1 and CDR2 (germline): MNHEY, SVGAGI. The CDR3 spans 17 residues. V lost 4 bases to trimming and J lost 8 bases, with 23 bases between them. CDR3 in amino acids: CASSSNRRLTHGEKLFF. CDR3 bases: TGTGCCAGCAGTTCCAACCGCCGACTTACCCATGGGGAAAAACTGTTTTTT.

The V gene is TRBV2, the J gene TRBJ2-7; D ambiguous. Germline V CDR1 and CDR2: SNHLY, FYNNEI. CDR3 length: 15 amino acids. V lost 3 bases and J lost 0, with 12 bases in between. The CDR3 reads CASSDVRVSSYEQYF. The CDR3 coding sequence is TGTGCCAGCAGTGATGTTAGGGTAAGCTCCTACGAGCAGTACTTC.

The DNA for the CDR3 is TGTGCCAGCAGGATTACTAGCGGGGGGGAACACCAAGAGACCCAGTACTTC. Translation: CASRITSGGEHQETQYF. The rearrangement uses TRBV6-1 and TRBJ2-5, with TRBD2 matching over 13 bases. Per germline, CDR1 MNHNS and CDR2 SASEGT. V was clipped by 6 bases and J by 0 bases; unmatched bases: 7. The CDR3 runs 17 residues.

The chain recombines TRBV5-1 with TRBJ2-3; no reliable D call. Germline V gene data show CDR1 as SGHRS and CDR2 as YFSETQ. The CDR3 consists of 13 residues. V was cut by 2 bases and J by 5 bases, with 9 bases left in between. CDR3 nucleotide sequence: TGCGCCAGCAGCTTTAAAGGCATAGATACGCAGTATTTT. Protein sequence: CASSFKGIDTQYF. The entire variable domain, with the rest obtained from reference TRBV5-1 and TRBJ2-3, is as follows: KAGVTQTPRYLIKTRGQQVTLSCSPISGHRSVSWYQQTPGQGLQFLFEYFSETQRNKGNFPGRFSGRQFSNSRSEMNVSTLELGDSALYLCASSFKGIDTQYFGPGTRLTVL.

This rearrangement joins TRBV7-2 to TRBJ2-7, with D possibly being TRBD1 (5 bases). Trimming cost V 5 bases and J 2 bases, with 16 bases left between them. Germline V gene data show CDR1 as SGHTA and CDR2 as FQGNSA. The CDR3 consists of 15 residues. The CDR3 here is CASSPSPPTAYEQYF. As DNA, the CDR3 is TGTGCCAGCAGCCCCTCCCCTCCGACAGCCTACGAGCAGTACTTC. The variable domain in full, with the rest retrieved from reference TRBV7-2 and TRBJ2-7, is GAGVSQSPSNKVTEKGKDVELRCDPISGHTALYWYRQSLGQGLEFLIYFQGNSAPDKSGLPSDRFSAERTGGSVSTLTIQRTQQEDSAVYLCASSPSPPTAYEQYFGPGTRLTVT.

This clonotype was recorded a few times. The chain joins TRBV11-2 to TRBJ2-3, with D hard to call. In germline, CDR1 is SGHAT, CDR2 FQNNGV. V lost 5 bases, J lost 1 base, and 10 bases lay in between. This CDR3 contains 14 residues. DNA for the CDR3: TGTGCCAGCAGCCTGGCCGGTCGCACAGATACGCAGTATTTT. It specifies CASSLAGRTDTQYF. Filled out from reference TRBV11-2 and TRBJ2-3, the complete variable domain reads EAGVAQSPRYKIIEKRQSVAFWCNPISGHATLYWYQQILGQGPKLLIQFQNNGVVDDSQLPKDRFSAERLKGVDSTLKIQPAKLEDSAVYLCASSLAGRTDTQYFGPGTRLTVL.

This sequence joins TRBV20-1 and TRBJ1-5, with 8 bases aligning to TRBD1. J gave up 4 bases and V 5 bases, and 7 bases lay outside the gene matches. The germline V gene has CDR1 DFQATT and CDR2 SNEGSKA (reference sequence). The CDR3 consists of 14 residues. As DNA, the CDR3 is TGCAGTGCTGCCGACAGGGGAAAGAATCAGCCCCAGCATTTT. Its protein product is CSAADRGKNQPQHF.

This clonotype occurred a few times. The rearrangement links TRBV6-5 to TRBJ1-1, with D unresolved. This CDR3 spans 16 amino acids. Looked up from germline, CDR1 is MNHEY and CDR2 is SVGAGI. V lost 2 bases and J lost 1, with 14 bases in between. CDR3 nucleotide sequence: TGTGCCAGCAGTTACCCCAAGAAGGTTCGGAACACTGAAGCTTTCTTT. Translating gives CASSYPKKVRNTEAFF.

This clonotype was picked up a small number of times. The chain combines TRBV3-1 with TRBJ2-2; TRBD1 or TRBD2 may be the D gene (6 bases each). V lost 7 bases and J 4 bases, leaving 13 bases between the germline ends. CDR1 is LGHDT and CDR2 is YNNKEL in the germline V gene (reference sequence). This CDR3 is built from 14 residues. The CDR3 region has the DNA TGTGCCAGCAATGGGGGGCGAGGCACCGGGGAGCTGTTTTTT. Translation: CASNGGRGTGELFF.